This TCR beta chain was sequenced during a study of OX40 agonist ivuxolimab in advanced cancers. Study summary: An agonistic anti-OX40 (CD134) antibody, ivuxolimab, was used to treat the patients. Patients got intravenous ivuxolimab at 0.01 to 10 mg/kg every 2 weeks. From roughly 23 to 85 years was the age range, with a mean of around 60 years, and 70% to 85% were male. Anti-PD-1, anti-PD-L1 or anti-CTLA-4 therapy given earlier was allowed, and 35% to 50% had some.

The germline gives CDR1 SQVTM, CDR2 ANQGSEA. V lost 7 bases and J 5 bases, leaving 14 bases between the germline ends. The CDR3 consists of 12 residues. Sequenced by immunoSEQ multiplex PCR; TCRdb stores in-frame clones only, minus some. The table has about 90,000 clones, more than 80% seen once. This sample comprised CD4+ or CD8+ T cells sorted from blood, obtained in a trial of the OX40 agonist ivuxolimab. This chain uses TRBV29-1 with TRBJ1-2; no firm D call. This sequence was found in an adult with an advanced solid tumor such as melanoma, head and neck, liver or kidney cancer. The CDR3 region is CSATMVGYGYTF. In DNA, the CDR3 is TGCAGCGCCACGATGGTTGGGTATGGCTACACCTTC. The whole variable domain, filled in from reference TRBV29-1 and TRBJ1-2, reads SAVISQKPSRDICQRGTSLTIQCQVDSQVTMMFWYRQQPGQSLTLIATANQGSEATYESGFVIDKFPISRPNLTFSTLTVSNMSPEDSSIYLCSATMVGYGYTFGSGTRLTVV.